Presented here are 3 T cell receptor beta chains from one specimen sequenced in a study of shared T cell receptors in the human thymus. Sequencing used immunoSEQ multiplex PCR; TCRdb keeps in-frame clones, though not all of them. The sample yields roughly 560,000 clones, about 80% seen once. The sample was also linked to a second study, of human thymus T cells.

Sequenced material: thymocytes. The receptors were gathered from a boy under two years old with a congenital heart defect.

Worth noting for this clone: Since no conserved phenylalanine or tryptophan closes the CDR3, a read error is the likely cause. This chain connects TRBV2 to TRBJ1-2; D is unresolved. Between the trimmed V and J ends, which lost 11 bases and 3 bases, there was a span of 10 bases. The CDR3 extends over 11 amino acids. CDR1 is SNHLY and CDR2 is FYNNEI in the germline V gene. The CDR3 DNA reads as TGTGCCTTTGGGAGCGACTATGGCTACACCCTC. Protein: CAFGSDYGYTL.

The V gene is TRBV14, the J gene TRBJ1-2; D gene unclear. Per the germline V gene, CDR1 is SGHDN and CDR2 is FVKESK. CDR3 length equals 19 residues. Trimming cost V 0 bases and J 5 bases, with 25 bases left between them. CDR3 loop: CASSQDWEEALGLIYGYTF. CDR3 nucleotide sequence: TGTGCCAGCAGCCAAGATTGGGAGGAGGCCCTCGGCCTGATTTATGGCTACACCTTC.

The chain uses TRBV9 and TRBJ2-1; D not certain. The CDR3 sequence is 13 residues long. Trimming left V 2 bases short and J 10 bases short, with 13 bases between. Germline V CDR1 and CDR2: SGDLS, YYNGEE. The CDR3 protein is CASSVTPVVEQFF. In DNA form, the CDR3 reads TGTGCCAGCAGCGTGACTCCGGTCGTGGAGCAGTTCTTC.